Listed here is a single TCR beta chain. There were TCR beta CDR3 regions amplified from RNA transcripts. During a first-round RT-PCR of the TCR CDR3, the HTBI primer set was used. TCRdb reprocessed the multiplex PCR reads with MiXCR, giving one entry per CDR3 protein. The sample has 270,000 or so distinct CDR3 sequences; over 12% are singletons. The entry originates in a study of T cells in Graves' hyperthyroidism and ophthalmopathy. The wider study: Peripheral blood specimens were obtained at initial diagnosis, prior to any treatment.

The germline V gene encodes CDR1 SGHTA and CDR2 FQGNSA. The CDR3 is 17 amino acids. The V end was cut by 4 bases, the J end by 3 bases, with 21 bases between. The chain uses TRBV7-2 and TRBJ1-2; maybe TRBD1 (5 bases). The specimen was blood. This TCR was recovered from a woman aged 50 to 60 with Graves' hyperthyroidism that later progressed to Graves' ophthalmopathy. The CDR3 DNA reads TGTGCCAGCAGCTGGGACTCAAGGGGTTCCGGGCACTATGGCTACACCTTC. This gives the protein CASSWDSRGSGHYGYTF.